These T cell receptor beta chains were read from a single sample in a study of shared clonotypes between healthy human individuals. Only in-frame clones appear in the TCRdb table, and some are missing; sequencing was by immunoSEQ multiplex PCR. In the table there are around 2,000,000 clones, approximately 95% of which are singletons. Sequences were obtained from naive CD8+ T cells sorted from blood. The source is a man in his late teens or twenties in good health. Both conserved end residues are part of each CDR3. Each record gives: V gene, J gene, D gene, clone size, CDR3 DNA, CDR3 protein. D genes are given only for firm matches. Expanded clones are given a class, and other clones once, few, many or no size at all.

v_call: TRBV4-1; j_call: TRBJ2-5; d_call: NA; clone_size: NA; cdr3_nt: TGCGCCAGCAGCCAAGGGAGTACCCAGTACTTC; cdr3_aa: CASSQGSTQYF
v_call: TRBV19; j_call: TRBJ1-2; d_call: NA; clone_size: few; cdr3_nt: TGTGCCAGTAGTGCCAGGCCCAACGAGGACTATGGCTACACCTTC; cdr3_aa: CASSARPNEDYGYTF
v_call: TRBV27; j_call: TRBJ1-4; d_call: NA; clone_size: NA; cdr3_nt: TGTGCCAGCAGTCCCTCGTTAACTAATGAAAAACTGTTTTTT; cdr3_aa: CASSPSLTNEKLFF
v_call: TRBV6-1; j_call: TRBJ2-7; d_call: NA; clone_size: NA; cdr3_nt: TGTGCCAGCAGTGAAATGGGGACTTCCTCCGAGCAGTACTTC; cdr3_aa: CASSEMGTSSEQYF
v_call: TRBV2; j_call: TRBJ2-7; d_call: NA; clone_size: NA; cdr3_nt: TGTGCCACTGCCTTCGACGAGCAGTACTTC; cdr3_aa: CATAFDEQYF
v_call: TRBV6-5; j_call: TRBJ2-1; d_call: TRBD2; clone_size: NA; cdr3_nt: TGTGCCAGCAGCGGACGGGGACTATACAATGAGCAGTTCTTC; cdr3_aa: CASSGRGLYNEQFF
v_call: TRBV5-1; j_call: TRBJ2-7; d_call: NA; clone_size: NA; cdr3_nt: TGCGCCAGCAGCACCAACAGGGTCGAGCAGTACTTC; cdr3_aa: CASSTNRVEQYF
v_call: TRBV27; j_call: TRBJ1-2; d_call: TRBD1; clone_size: once; cdr3_nt: TGTGCCAGCAGTTTATCCCCCGGGACAGGGCTTTATGGCTACACCTTC; cdr3_aa: CASSLSPGTGLYGYTF
v_call: TRBV5-5; j_call: TRBJ2-3; d_call: NA; clone_size: NA; cdr3_nt: TGTGCCAGCAGCTTGGGTTTTAATACGCAGTATTTT; cdr3_aa: CASSLGFNTQYF
v_call: TRBV30; j_call: TRBJ2-3; d_call: TRBD2; clone_size: NA; cdr3_nt: TGTGCCTCCGACTTGGCGGGAGGCCTCCACACAGATACGCAGTATTTT; cdr3_aa: CASDLAGGLHTDTQYF
v_call: TRBV25-1; j_call: TRBJ2-7; d_call: NA; clone_size: NA; cdr3_nt: TGTGCCAGCAGTGTCAGGGGCAATTTTGCCTACGAGCAGTACTTC; cdr3_aa: CASSVRGNFAYEQYF
v_call: TRBV11-2; j_call: TRBJ2-7; d_call: NA; clone_size: NA; cdr3_nt: TGTGCCAGCAGCTACCGGACGAGATCCGAGCAGTACTTC; cdr3_aa: CASSYRTRSEQYF
v_call: TRBV29-1; j_call: TRBJ2-2; d_call: TRBD2; clone_size: NA; cdr3_nt: TGCAGCGTTGGAGATAGCGGGAGACCCGGGGAGCTGTTTTTT; cdr3_aa: CSVGDSGRPGELFF
v_call: TRBV2; j_call: TRBJ2-1; d_call: TRBD2; clone_size: NA; cdr3_nt: TGTGCCAGCAAGGCCGGGGGGGAGAACAATGAGCAGTTCTTC; cdr3_aa: CASKAGGENNEQFF
v_call: TRBV9; j_call: TRBJ2-1; d_call: TRBD2; clone_size: NA; cdr3_nt: TGTGCCAGCAGCCCGGGGGGGGCTTCCTACAATGAGCAGTTCTTC; cdr3_aa: CASSPGGASYNEQFF
v_call: TRBV7-8; j_call: TRBJ1-2; d_call: NA; clone_size: NA; cdr3_nt: TGTGCCAGCAGCTCTGACTACGGCGGACCTAACTATGGCTACACCTTC; cdr3_aa: CASSSDYGGPNYGYTF
v_call: TRBV4-2; j_call: TRBJ2-5; d_call: TRBD2; clone_size: once; cdr3_nt: TGTGCCAGCAGCCAATCCGGGGGGAACCAAGAGACCCAGTACTTC; cdr3_aa: CASSQSGGNQETQYF
v_call: TRBV30; j_call: TRBJ2-7; d_call: TRBD1; clone_size: NA; cdr3_nt: TGTGCCTGGAGTTTCGAGGACAGGGGAAGCGAGCAGTACTTC; cdr3_aa: CAWSFEDRGSEQYF
v_call: TRBV28; j_call: TRBJ2-3; d_call: NA; clone_size: NA; cdr3_nt: TGTGCCAGCAGTTTCCCCCAAAGGGACCTCACAGATACGCAGTATTTT; cdr3_aa: CASSFPQRDLTDTQYF
v_call: TRBV7-8; j_call: TRBJ2-1; d_call: TRBD2; clone_size: NA; cdr3_nt: TGTGCCAGCAGCCCTAGCGGGAGAGGGAATGAGCAGTTCTTC; cdr3_aa: CASSPSGRGNEQFF
v_call: TRBV13; j_call: TRBJ2-2; d_call: NA; clone_size: NA; cdr3_nt: TGTGCCAGCAGCCCCGCGGGGTGGGGGGAGCTGTTTTTT; cdr3_aa: CASSPAGWGELFF
v_call: TRBV5-1; j_call: TRBJ2-7; d_call: NA; clone_size: NA; cdr3_nt: TGCGCCAGCAGCCCGTCTTCAGAGGACTACGAGCAGTACTTC; cdr3_aa: CASSPSSEDYEQYF
v_call: TRBV27; j_call: TRBJ1-5; d_call: NA; clone_size: NA; cdr3_nt: TGTGCCAGCAGTGAGGACAGCCGCAATCAGCCCCAGCATTTT; cdr3_aa: CASSEDSRNQPQHF
v_call: TRBV13; j_call: TRBJ2-7; d_call: NA; clone_size: NA; cdr3_nt: TGTGCCAGCAGCGGAGGGACCCGCCACGAGCAGTACTTC; cdr3_aa: CASSGGTRHEQYF
v_call: TRBV29-1; j_call: TRBJ1-3; d_call: NA; clone_size: NA; cdr3_nt: TGCAGCGTCTCCGGGACGGAGGACACCATATATTTT; cdr3_aa: CSVSGTEDTIYF
v_call: TRBV30; j_call: TRBJ1-6; d_call: TRBD1; clone_size: NA; cdr3_nt: TGTGCCTGGAGTCCGGGACAGGGTTCACCCCTCCACTTT; cdr3_aa: CAWSPGQGSPLHF
v_call: TRBV2; j_call: TRBJ2-1; d_call: NA; clone_size: NA; cdr3_nt: TGTGCCAGCAGTGAAGGAATAGTAGCGTTCTTC; cdr3_aa: CASSEGIVAFF
v_call: TRBV7-2; j_call: TRBJ2-1; d_call: TRBD1; clone_size: NA; cdr3_nt: TGTGCCAGCAGCCTGGACAGGGACTCCTACAATGAGCAGTTCTTC; cdr3_aa: CASSLDRDSYNEQFF
v_call: TRBV7-2; j_call: TRBJ1-1; d_call: NA; clone_size: NA; cdr3_nt: TGTGCCAGCAGCTTAGGGTCTTGGGGGAACACTGAAGCTTTCTTT; cdr3_aa: CASSLGSWGNTEAFF
v_call: TRBV10-3; j_call: TRBJ1-4; d_call: TRBD1; clone_size: NA; cdr3_nt: TGTGCCATCAGTGAGCCTGACAGGGGAAATGAAAAACTGTTTTTT; cdr3_aa: CAISEPDRGNEKLFF
v_call: TRBV5-5; j_call: TRBJ1-1; d_call: TRBD1; clone_size: NA; cdr3_nt: TGTGCCAGCAGCGTGATCGGACAGGGGGTAATGAACACTGAAGCTTTCTTT; cdr3_aa: CASSVIGQGVMNTEAFF
v_call: TRBV7-9; j_call: TRBJ2-7; d_call: TRBD2; clone_size: NA; cdr3_nt: TGTGCCAGCAGCTTACCTAGCGGCTACGAGCAGTACTTC; cdr3_aa: CASSLPSGYEQYF
v_call: TRBV29-1; j_call: TRBJ1-2; d_call: TRBD1; clone_size: once; cdr3_nt: TGCAGCGTAGCCGGGACAGATAGTACTAACTATGGCTACACCTTC; cdr3_aa: CSVAGTDSTNYGYTF
v_call: TRBV2; j_call: TRBJ2-5; d_call: TRBD2; clone_size: NA; cdr3_nt: TGTGCCAGCAGTCAGACTAGCGGGGGGACCGCTTACTTC; cdr3_aa: CASSQTSGGTAYF
v_call: TRBV27; j_call: TRBJ1-2; d_call: TRBD1; clone_size: once; cdr3_nt: TGTGCCAGCAGGCCACAGGGGACCTACTATGGCTACACCTTC; cdr3_aa: CASRPQGTYYGYTF
v_call: TRBV4-3; j_call: TRBJ2-2; d_call: NA; clone_size: NA; cdr3_nt: TGCGCCAGCAGCCAAGCCGGGGCAGGGGCCCCCACCGGGGAGCTGTTTTTT; cdr3_aa: CASSQAGAGAPTGELFF
v_call: TRBV10-3; j_call: TRBJ2-1; d_call: TRBD1; clone_size: NA; cdr3_nt: TGTGCCATCAGAGACGGGACAGGGGTCAATGAGCAGTTCTTC; cdr3_aa: CAIRDGTGVNEQFF
v_call: TRBV29-1; j_call: TRBJ2-2; d_call: NA; clone_size: NA; cdr3_nt: TGCAGCGCTTTTGCCCTGAACACCGGGGAGCTGTTTTTT; cdr3_aa: CSAFALNTGELFF
v_call: TRBV5-6; j_call: TRBJ1-5; d_call: NA; clone_size: NA; cdr3_nt: TGTGCCAGCAGCTTTCAGGGTTCGTCCCAGCATTTT; cdr3_aa: CASSFQGSSQHF
v_call: TRBV4-1; j_call: TRBJ2-1; d_call: TRBD1; clone_size: NA; cdr3_nt: TGCGCCAGCAGCCAGATGGGACAGGGCCTCAATGAGCAGTTCTTC; cdr3_aa: CASSQMGQGLNEQFF
v_call: TRBV4-1; j_call: TRBJ2-7; d_call: NA; clone_size: once; cdr3_nt: TGCGCCAGCAGCCAAGGTACGGTGGGAGGTCCCTACGAGCAGTACTTC; cdr3_aa: CASSQGTVGGPYEQYF
v_call: TRBV19; j_call: TRBJ2-7; d_call: TRBD2; clone_size: NA; cdr3_nt: TGTGCCAGTAACCCAGGGACTAGCGGGGCAGACATCCACTTC; cdr3_aa: CASNPGTSGADIHF
v_call: TRBV7-9; j_call: TRBJ2-7; d_call: NA; clone_size: once; cdr3_nt: TGTGCCAGCAGCCCGCAGGGGAGCGCCTACGAGCAGTACTTC; cdr3_aa: CASSPQGSAYEQYF
v_call: TRBV27; j_call: TRBJ1-2; d_call: NA; clone_size: few; cdr3_nt: TGTGCCAGCACCCCGAGGGACGACCCATATGGCTACACCTTC; cdr3_aa: CASTPRDDPYGYTF
v_call: TRBV30; j_call: TRBJ2-3; d_call: TRBD2; clone_size: NA; cdr3_nt: TGTGCCTGGAGTACCGGACTAGCGGGGCTCACAGATACGCAGTATTTT; cdr3_aa: CAWSTGLAGLTDTQYF
v_call: TRBV19; j_call: TRBJ1-1; d_call: NA; clone_size: NA; cdr3_nt: TGTGCCAGTAAAGGGTTCGGGACTGAAGCTTTCTTT; cdr3_aa: CASKGFGTEAFF
v_call: TRBV27; j_call: TRBJ2-5; d_call: TRBD2; clone_size: NA; cdr3_nt: TGTGCCAGCAGTCCAGGACTAGCGGGAGGCTCGCAGACCCAGTACTTC; cdr3_aa: CASSPGLAGGSQTQYF
v_call: TRBV4-3; j_call: TRBJ2-2; d_call: TRBD1; clone_size: NA; cdr3_nt: TGCGCCAGCAGCCCCCAGGGGGACAGGGGGCTTACCGGGGAGCTGTTTTTT; cdr3_aa: CASSPQGDRGLTGELFF
v_call: TRBV7-9; j_call: TRBJ2-1; d_call: TRBD2; clone_size: NA; cdr3_nt: TGTGCCAGCAGCTTCCCCGGACTAGCGGGGTTCGCTGAGCAGTTCTTC; cdr3_aa: CASSFPGLAGFAEQFF
v_call: TRBV7-8; j_call: TRBJ1-2; d_call: TRBD1; clone_size: NA; cdr3_nt: TGTGCCAGCAGCCTAGGACAGGGTGGCTACACCTTC; cdr3_aa: CASSLGQGGYTF
v_call: TRBV5-1; j_call: TRBJ2-5; d_call: TRBD2; clone_size: NA; cdr3_nt: TGCGCCAGCAGCTTGGAGATAGCGGGAGGGCCGAGGGAGACCCAGTACTTC; cdr3_aa: CASSLEIAGGPRETQYF
v_call: TRBV15; j_call: TRBJ2-2; d_call: TRBD2; clone_size: NA; cdr3_nt: TGTGCCACCAGCAGAGAGGGGGGGTTATCTACCGGGGAGCTGTTTTTT; cdr3_aa: CATSREGGLSTGELFF
v_call: TRBV10-1; j_call: TRBJ1-1; d_call: NA; clone_size: NA; cdr3_nt: TGCGCCAGCAGTGACGGCGGAAACACTGAAGCTTTCTTT; cdr3_aa: CASSDGGNTEAFF
v_call: TRBV11-2; j_call: TRBJ2-1; d_call: TRBD1; clone_size: NA; cdr3_nt: TGTGCCAGCAGCTTAGTTATAGGACAGGGGGCAAATGAGCAGTTCTTC; cdr3_aa: CASSLVIGQGANEQFF